This TCR beta chain was profiled in a study of breast tumors, draining lymph nodes, adjacent tissues (dated by TCRdb to the mid-2010s). About the study as a whole: The study compared TCR beta repertoires across tumor, adjacent nontumor tissue and axillary lymph nodes from breast cancer patients. In human breast cancer, the study set out to evaluate how tumor, surrounding tissue and draining lymph node repertoires relate to one another and whether T cells may move between these sites.

What the research found in general, with its limitations: A scenario in which most tumor T cells derive from the lymph node and then expand within tumor tissue was judged to be consistent with the data. Tumor T-cell repertoires showed less diversity than lymph node repertoires and more diversity than nontumor tissue repertoires, and tumor T-cell repertoires showed preferential V and J gene usage. In luminal-like breast cancer, tumor and nontumor tissue repertoires resembled each other significantly more than in basal-like breast cancer. The conclusion that tumor T cells originate in lymph nodes was framed as consistent with a hypothesis rather than directly demonstrated.

The lymph node samples were taken from the axillary draining lymph nodes of breast cancer patients. TCRdb records Illumina HiSeq 2000 as the sequencer. Multiplex PCR amplification was used to generate the TCR beta chain libraries. The amplified TCR beta chain products were analyzed by high-throughput sequencing. TCRdb reprocessed the public reads (quality trimming at Q25 with fastp, clone calling with MiXCR) and kept in-frame beta chains. Each CDR3 protein gets just one entry, which takes the most common genes and DNA from the rows behind it. The sample yields about 180,000 distinct CDR3 sequences; 30% to 35% were counted once. The top ten clonotypes cover 4.3% of the sample. As to this clonotype: It lacks a known antigen. The input lacks base qualities; no much larger clone sits a single base away.

The CDR1 and CDR2 encoded by the germline V gene are SGHTA and FQGNSA. The CDR3 numbers 15 residues from cysteine through phenylalanine. The only DNA kept is the CDR3, 45 bases in frame from the first base. Deletion took 5 bases off V and 0 bases off J, with a span of 8 bases between the germline ends. This receptor was identified in a female donor with breast cancer. Some clones in this sample may be carry-over from other donors' samples. Material: axillary lymph node tissue. The chain was built from TRBV7-2 and TRBJ2-6, with an unclear D gene assignment. The CDR3 region has the sequence CASSASLSGANVLTF. DNA sequence: TGTGCCAGCAGCGCGAGTCTCTCTGGGGCCAACGTCCTGACTTTC.